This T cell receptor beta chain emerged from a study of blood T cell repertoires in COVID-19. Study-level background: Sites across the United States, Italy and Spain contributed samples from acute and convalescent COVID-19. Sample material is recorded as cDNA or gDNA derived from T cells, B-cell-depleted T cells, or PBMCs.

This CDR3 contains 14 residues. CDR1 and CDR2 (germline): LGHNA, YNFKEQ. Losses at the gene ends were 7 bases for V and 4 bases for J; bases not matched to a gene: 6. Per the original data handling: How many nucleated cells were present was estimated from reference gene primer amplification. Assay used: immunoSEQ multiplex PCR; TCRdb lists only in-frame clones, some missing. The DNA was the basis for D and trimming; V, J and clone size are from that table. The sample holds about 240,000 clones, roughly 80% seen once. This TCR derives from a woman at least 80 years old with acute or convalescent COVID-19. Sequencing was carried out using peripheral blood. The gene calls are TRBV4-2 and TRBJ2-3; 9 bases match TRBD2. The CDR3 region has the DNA TGTGCCAGCACCGCGGGGGGGGCCGCAGATACGCAGTATTTT. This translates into CASTAGGAADTQYF.